Presented here are 30 T cell receptor beta chains from one specimen sequenced in a study of T cells after yellow fever vaccination. MiXCR, run by TCRdb on the 5' RACE reads, gives a single entry per CDR3 protein. The table lists 300,000 to 350,000 distinct CDR3 sequences, approximately 4.3% of them singletons. The sequencing here drew on PBMCs, taken 15 days after the yellow fever booster vaccination. The receptors derive from a man aged 18 to 30 who received the YFV17D yellow fever vaccine.

V and J are TRBV5-6 and TRBJ2-7; D may be TRBD1 or TRBD2 (5 bases each). The CDR3 runs 15 residues. The germline V gene has CDR1 SGHDT and CDR2 YYEEEE. Trimming left V 0 bases short and J 2 bases short, with 12 bases between. The CDR3 region has the DNA TGTGCCAGCAGCTTGGACAGGAGGAGAGCCTACGAGCAGTACGTC. Amino acid sequence: CASSLDRRRAYEQYV.

V and J are TRBV7-9 and TRBJ2-7; 9 bases map to TRBD1. J gave up 3 bases and V 5 bases, and 5 bases lay outside the gene matches. CDR1 is SEHNR, CDR2 FQNEAQ, per germline (reference sequence). CDR3 size: 14 residues. Here the CDR3 DNA reads TGTGCCAGCAGCCCCGAGGACAGGGGCTACGAGCAGTACTTC. Amino acid sequence: CASSPEDRGYEQYF.

In its sample, this clonotype was seen many times. The CDR3, as DNA: TGTGCCAGCTCCCGACAGGGCGCCTCAAGTCAGCCCCAGCATTTT. Its translation: CASSRQGASSQPQHF. This chain links TRBV18 with TRBJ1-5; 7 positions match TRBD1. J gave up 6 bases and V 6 bases, and 11 bases lay outside the gene matches. The CDR3 loop spans 15 amino acids. Germline lookup yields CDR1 KGHSH and CDR2 LQKENI.

This clonotype was counted ten times or more. The chain recombines TRBV20-1 with TRBJ2-2, with 7 bases lining up with TRBD1. Germline CDR1 is DFQATT and CDR2 is SNEGSKA (reference sequence). J lost 2 bases, V lost 5 bases, and 8 bases had no gene match. CDR3 length equals 15 residues. CDR3 nucleotide sequence: TGCAGTGCTCATACAGGGGCCCTTAACACCGGGGAGCTGTTTTTT. The encoded protein is CSAHTGALNTGELFF.

The chain combines TRBV11-2 with TRBJ2-6, with unresolved D. The germline V gene encodes CDR1 SGHAT and CDR2 FQNNGV. This CDR3 contains 17 residues. V lost 5 bases and J 0 bases, leaving 14 bases between the germline ends. The DNA for the CDR3 is TGTGCCAGCAGCGGGTGGCAGGCCCCCTCTGGGGCCAACGTCCTGACTTTC. Amino acids: CASSGWQAPSGANVLTF.

The chain employs TRBV18 and TRBJ2-6; perhaps TRBD1 as D (5 bases). V was cut by 4 bases and J by 3 bases, with 13 bases left in between. The CDR3 has 16 amino acids. Germline CDR1 and CDR2: KGHSH and LQKENI. CDR3 region: CASSLNRPGGANVLTF. CDR3 coding DNA: TGTGCCAGCTCACTCAACAGGCCGGGTGGGGCCAACGTCCTGACTTTC.

The chain joins TRBV29-1 to TRBJ2-1; 7 nucleotides match TRBD1. From germline, CDR1 is SQVTM and CDR2 ANQGSEA. V lost 4 bases and J lost 10; bases outside the gene matches: 4. The CDR3 consists of 11 residues. CDR3 sequence reads: CSVATGLEQFF. CDR3 nucleotides: TGCAGCGTTGCGACAGGGCTCGAGCAGTTCTTC.

In its sample, this clonotype was seen many times. The rearrangement uses TRBV10-3 and TRBJ2-1; D may be TRBD1 or TRBD2 (5 bases each). Germline V gives CDR1 ENHRY, CDR2 SYGVKD. V was pared by 3 bases and J by 9 bases, with 21 bases between. The CDR3 has 16 residues. For the CDR3, the DNA is TGTGCCATCAGTGAAAGGTCCCCCCGTGAGGGGCTTGAGCAGTTCTTC. Protein product: CAISERSPREGLEQFF.

In this sample, this clonotype turned up a few times. The chain uses TRBV3-1 and TRBJ1-5; 7 bases line up with TRBD1. The CDR3 runs 15 residues. Germline V gene sequence: CDR1 LGHDT, CDR2 YNNKEL (reference sequence). J lost 5 bases, V lost 4 bases, and 8 bases had no gene match. Here the CDR3 reads CASSPTRDSYQPQHF. As DNA, the CDR3 is TGTGCCAGCAGCCCTACCCGGGACAGTTATCAGCCCCAGCATTTT.

This clonotype was seen a few times. The CDR3 nucleotides read TGTGCCAGCAAGACAGGGGCAGATACGCAGTATTTT. Residues: CASKTGADTQYF. The V and J genes are TRBV7-2 and TRBJ2-3, with TRBD1 identical over 8 bases. Germline V gene lookup returns CDR1 SGHTA and CDR2 FQGNSA. V gave up 7 bases and J gave up 4 bases; unmatched junction bases: 1. CDR3 length equals 12 residues.

This clonotype appeared a few times. The genes are TRBV11-2 and TRBJ2-7, with 10 bases aligning to TRBD2. Germline-derived CDR1 and CDR2 are SGHAT and FQNNGV. V shed 5 bases and J 4 bases; nucleotides not matched to a gene: 5. The CDR3 contains 14 residues. The DNA of the CDR3 is TGTGCCAGCAGCCGCCCTAGCGGGGGTTACGAGCAGTACTTC. This translates into CASSRPSGGYEQYF.

This chain connects TRBV13 to TRBJ2-3; 7 bases map to TRBD2. This CDR3 is 15 amino acids long. The V segment lost 5 bases and the J segment 3 bases; nucleotides outside the gene matches: 8. The germline gives CDR1 PRHDT, CDR2 FYEKMQ (reference sequence). CDR3 coding DNA: TGTGCCAGCAGCCCTCCCGGGACTATTACAGATACGCAGTATTTT. It is translated as CASSPPGTITDTQYF. Full variable domain (outside the CDR3, taken from reference TRBV13 and TRBJ2-3): AAGVIQSPRHLIKEKRETATLKCYPIPRHDTVYWYQQGPGQDPQFLISFYEKMQSDKGSIPDRFSAQQFSDYHSELNMSSLELGDSALYFCASSPPGTITDTQYFGPGTRLTVL.

Worth noting for this clonotype: A junction end diverges from the germline sequence, so it may reflect a read error. The V and J genes are TRBV4-2 and TRBJ2-1; 13 bases are shared with TRBD2. Germline CDR1 is LGHNA and CDR2 is YNFKEQ. CDR3 length: 15 residues. CDR3 protein: CASRQGLAGVNEQFF. CDR3 in DNA: TGTGCCAGCAGACAAGGACTAGCGGGGGTAAATGAGCAGTTCTTC.

This clonotype was detected only a few times. The rearrangement uses TRBV28 and TRBJ1-2; no clear D. Trimming left V 2 bases short and J 8 bases short, with 12 bases between. This CDR3 has 13 residues. Looked up from germline, CDR1 is MDHEN and CDR2 is SYDVKM. CDR3 DNA: TGTGCCAGCAGTTTACCCAGCCCTATCGGCTACACCTTC. Translating gives CASSLPSPIGYTF.

V gene TRBV5-4 combines with J gene TRBJ2-5, with TRBD1 matching over 8 bases. Germline CDR1 reads SGHNT; CDR2 reads YYREEE (reference sequence). V shed 3 bases and J 5 bases; nucleotides not matched to a gene: 6. CDR3 size: 14 residues. The CDR3 loop is CASSSQGAWETQYF. The CDR3 DNA reads TGTGCCAGCAGCTCGCAGGGGGCTTGGGAGACCCAGTACTTC.

This clonotype was picked up a small number of times. The chain carries TRBV12-3 or TRBV12-4 and TRBJ1-5; TRBD1 might be the D (5 bases). The CDR3 extends over 13 amino acids. V was shortened by 6 bases and J by 6 bases, with 12 bases between the two germline ends. The CDR3 region has the DNA TGTGCCAGCAGCCAGGGTTATTCTCAGCCCCAGCATTTT. Translating gives CASSQGYSQPQHF.

This clonotype has at least ten counts. The genes are TRBV6-5 and TRBJ2-7, with TRBD1 as a possible D gene (6 bases). Germline V gives CDR1 MNHEY, CDR2 SVGAGI. V lost 6 bases and J lost 3, with 12 bases in between. This CDR3 region has 13 residues. For the CDR3, the DNA is TGTGCCAGCAGACAAGGACAGAGCTACGAGCAGTACGTC. This gives the protein CASRQGQSYEQYV.

The sample holds a few counts of this clonotype. The rearrangement links TRBV6-5 to TRBJ1-4; D unclear. Per the germline V gene, CDR1 is MNHEY and CDR2 is SVGAGI. This CDR3 has 14 residues. V lost 0 bases to trimming and J lost 8 bases, with 10 bases between them. CDR3 nucleotides: TGTGCCAGCAGTTACTCGCCCGGAGGGGAAAAACTGTTTTTT. This gives the protein CASSYSPGGEKLFF.

This clonotype was seen repeatedly, ten times or more. V gene TRBV20-1 combines with J gene TRBJ1-1; D is unresolved. The CDR3 totals 14 residues. Looked up from germline, CDR1 is DFQATT and CDR2 is SNEGSKA (reference sequence). Deletions cut 5 bases from V and 0 bases from J, with 13 bases between. The CDR3 loop is CSAQDSSLNTEAFF. CDR3 nucleotide sequence: TGCAGTGCTCAAGACTCGTCCCTGAACACTGAAGCTTTCTTT.

This clonotype was seen a few times. The rearrangement uses TRBV5-1 and TRBJ2-3, with D possibly matching TRBD2 (6 bases). Germline loops: CDR1 SGHRS, CDR2 YFSETQ. The germline V and J ends were trimmed by 5 bases and 0 bases, with 13 bases remaining between them. The CDR3 has 15 residues. The CDR3 DNA sequence: TGCGCCAGCAGAGGGGACTTTTCTAGCACAGATACGCAGTATTTT. Translation gives CASRGDFSSTDTQYF. Looking up the rest from reference TRBV5-1 and TRBJ2-3 gives the full variable domain: KAGVTQTPRYLIKTRGQQVTLSCSPISGHRSVSWYQQTPGQGLQFLFEYFSETQRNKGNFPGRFSGRQFSNSRSEMNVSTLELGDSALYLCASRGDFSSTDTQYFGPGTRLTVL.

This clonotype was picked up many times. This chain joins TRBV5-1 and TRBJ2-7; TRBD2 matches 11 bases. The CDR3 spans 16 residues. Germline lookup yields CDR1 SGHRS and CDR2 YFSETQ. V trimming: 4 bases; J trimming: 0 bases; junction bases outside the gene matches: 6. The CDR3: CASSPTGTSGSYEQYF. DNA for the CDR3: TGCGCCAGCAGCCCAACCGGGACTAGCGGCTCCTACGAGCAGTACTTC.

This clonotype occurred many times. This chain connects TRBV7-8 to TRBJ2-5; D is unclear. V was pared by 3 bases and J by 5 bases, with 1 base between. Germline V gene lookup returns CDR1 SGHVS and CDR2 FQNEAQ. The CDR3 has 10 amino acids. The CDR3 reads CASSFETQYF. CDR3 nucleotides: TGTGCCAGCAGCTTTGAGACCCAGTACTTC.

This clonotype has a handful of counts. This chain links TRBV24-1 with TRBJ2-2, with D possibly TRBD1 on 5 matching bases. The ends were cut back, 5 bases at V and 3 bases at J, with 6 bases in the middle. The CDR3 loop spans 13 amino acids. Germline V lookup: CDR1 KGHDR, CDR2 SFDVKD. This CDR3 is CATSGQHTGELFF. For the CDR3, the DNA is TGTGCCACCAGTGGACAGCACACCGGGGAGCTGTTTTTT.

This clonotype came up many times. The chain employs TRBV20-1 and TRBJ1-1; no clear D gene. From germline, CDR1 is DFQATT and CDR2 SNEGSKA (reference sequence). The CDR3 runs 13 residues. Trimming shortened V by 7 bases and J by 1 base, and 13 bases separated the two germline ends. In DNA, the CDR3 is TGCAGTGTGAATGTGGGCGCGAACACTGAAGCTTTCTTT. Its translation: CSVNVGANTEAFF.

This sequence joins TRBV25-1 and TRBJ2-2, with D perhaps matching TRBD1 (5 bases). Germline V lookup: CDR1 MGHDK, CDR2 SYGVNS. V shed 3 bases and J shed 2 bases, with 13 bases lying between them. This CDR3 comprises 16 residues. The CDR3 here is CASSDERQQNTGELFF. CDR3 bases: TGTGCCAGCAGTGACGAACGACAGCAAAACACCGGGGAGCTGTTTTTT.

A few counts support this clonotype. V and J are TRBV5-1 and TRBJ2-6; no firm D call. The length of the CDR3 is 15 residues. Germline-derived CDR1 and CDR2 are SGHRS and YFSETQ. V lost 0 bases and J 2 bases, leaving 6 bases between the germline ends. The CDR3 region has the DNA TGCGCCAGCAGCTTGGAGGTCGCTGGGGCCAACGTCCTGACTTTC. Protein product: CASSLEVAGANVLTF.

This clonotype was seen at least ten times. This chain links TRBV9 with TRBJ1-3; D uncertain. Germline V lookup: CDR1 SGDLS, CDR2 YYNGEE. CDR3 size: 14 residues. Trimming cost V 5 bases and J 4 bases, with 13 bases left between them. CDR3 bases: TGTGCCAGCAGGGGGATAGGATCGGGAAACACCATATATTTT. The encoded protein is CASRGIGSGNTIYF. Full variable domain (missing parts from reference TRBV9 and TRBJ1-3): DSGVTQTPKHLITATGQRVTLRCSPRSGDLSVYWYQQSLDQGLQFLIQYYNGEERAKGNILERFSAQQFPDLHSELNLSSLELGDSALYFCASRGIGSGNTIYFGEGSWLTVV.

The V gene is TRBV5-1, the J gene TRBJ2-7; a possible D gene is TRBD2 (6 bases). Trimming shortened V by 4 bases and J by 2 bases, and 16 bases separated the two germline ends. CDR3 length equals 15 residues. Germline-derived CDR1 and CDR2 are SGHRS and YFSETQ. This chain's CDR3 is CASSPELAGPYEQYF. CDR3 sequence (DNA): TGCGCCAGCAGCCCCGAGCTGGCGGGGCCCTACGAGCAGTACTTC. Together with reference TRBV5-1 and TRBJ2-7, the CDR3 gives the full variable domain: KAGVTQTPRYLIKTRGQQVTLSCSPISGHRSVSWYQQTPGQGLQFLFEYFSETQRNKGNFPGRFSGRQFSNSRSEMNVSTLELGDSALYLCASSPELAGPYEQYFGPGTRLTVT.

This clonotype was counted between two and nine times. The chain combines TRBV5-1 with TRBJ1-1, with 8 bases aligning to TRBD1. V shed 3 bases and J 0 bases; nucleotides not matched to a gene: 7. The CDR3 is 16 residues long. CDR1 is SGHRS, CDR2 YFSETQ, per germline. The CDR3 DNA sequence: TGCGCCAGCAGCTCCCAGGGGGCGGAGATGAACACTGAAGCTTTCTTT. This gives the protein CASSSQGAEMNTEAFF.

The sample holds many counts of this clonotype. The V and J genes are TRBV6-5 and TRBJ1-1; D uncertain. The germline CDR1 and CDR2 sequences are MNHEY and SVGAGI. V was pared by 0 bases and J by 4 bases, with 12 bases between. The CDR3 is 15 amino acids. The CDR3 protein is CASSYSIGSGTEAFF. As DNA, the CDR3 is TGTGCCAGCAGTTACTCGATAGGGAGCGGCACTGAAGCTTTCTTT.